These T cell receptor beta chains were read from a single sample in a study of blood T cell repertoires in COVID-19. Repertoires were generated with immunoSEQ multiplex PCR, while TCRdb's copy carries only in-frame clones and drops some. There are 100,000 to 130,000 clones in the sample; around 88% occur only once, and approximately 6.2% lies in the top ten. Sequenced: peripheral blood. These receptor sequences come from a man aged 50 to 60 with active or convalescent COVID-19. Each CDR3 is given with its conserved first and last residue. A D gene is named only where the DNA matches it firmly. Not all rows give a size; the values are once, few, many and, for expanded clones, a class.

J: TRBJ2-7; size: -; D: -; V: TRBV7-2; DNA: TGTGCCAGCAGCAAGGCCGGGACTCAGTACTTC; CDR3: CASSKAGTQYF
J: TRBJ2-5; size: -; D: -; V: TRBV27; DNA: TGTGCCAGCAGTTGGAGGAGGGGCCAAGAGACCCAGTACTTC; CDR3: CASSWRRGQETQYF
J: TRBJ2-2; size: once; D: -; V: TRBV10-3; DNA: TGTGCCATCAGTAGAGACAGGAACACCGGGGAGCTGTTTTTT; CDR3: CAISRDRNTGELFF
J: TRBJ1-5; size: -; D: TRBD1; V: TRBV5-5; DNA: TGTGCCAGCAGCACCGGACAGGCGAGCAATCAGCCCCAGCATTTT; CDR3: CASSTGQASNQPQHF
J: TRBJ1-5; size: -; D: -; V: TRBV4-3; DNA: TGCGCCAGCAGCCAAGATGGGGGGACGGGCAATCAGCCCCAGCATTTT; CDR3: CASSQDGGTGNQPQHF
J: TRBJ1-3; size: -; D: -; V: TRBV25-1; DNA: TGTGCCAGCAGTGTGGCGGGTGCCTCTGGAAACACCATATATTTT; CDR3: CASSVAGASGNTIYF
J: TRBJ1-5; size: -; D: TRBD1; V: TRBV19; DNA: TGTGCCAGTAGTAGACAGGGGGCTCAGCCCCAGCATTTT; CDR3: CASSRQGAQPQHF
J: TRBJ2-5; size: -; D: -; V: TRBV19; DNA: TGTGCCAGTAGTATCGGGGTCGAAGAGACCCAGTACTTC; CDR3: CASSIGVEETQYF
J: TRBJ2-2; size: few; D: TRBD1; V: TRBV4-1; DNA: TGCGCCAGCAGCCAAGGCCTACGAACAGGGGGTTCATCCGGGGAGCTGTTTTTT; CDR3: CASSQGLRTGGSSGELFF
J: TRBJ2-7; size: -; D: -; V: TRBV27; DNA: TGTGCCAGCAGTTTATTCAGGGGCACATACGAGCAGTACTTC; CDR3: CASSLFRGTYEQYF
J: TRBJ2-3; size: -; D: TRBD1; V: TRBV5-1; DNA: TGCGCCAGCAGCTTGGTCCGGGACAGATTTTCTAGCACAGATACGCAGTATTTT; CDR3: CASSLVRDRFSSTDTQYF
J: TRBJ1-5; size: -; D: -; V: TRBV19; DNA: TGTGCCGGATCACAGGGTCCCAATCAGCCCCAGCATTTT; CDR3: CAGSQGPNQPQHF
J: TRBJ2-7; size: -; D: TRBD2; V: TRBV10-3; DNA: TGTGCCATCAGGGGGACTAGCGGGAAAGGTAGGGAGCAGTACTTC; CDR3: CAIRGTSGKGREQYF
J: TRBJ2-2; size: -; D: -; V: TRBV11-2; DNA: TGTGCCAGCAGCTTAGGATCCAGTGCGAGGCAGCTGTTTTTT; CDR3: CASSLGSSARQLFF
J: TRBJ2-5; size: -; D: -; V: TRBV19; DNA: TGTGCCAGTAGTTGGGAGCGCGGGCACCAAGAGACCCAGTACTTC; CDR3: CASSWERGHQETQYF
J: TRBJ2-4; size: -; D: -; V: TRBV4-1; DNA: TGCGCCAGCAGCCAAGATCCGGTGGATAACGGGATAGCCAAAAACATTCAGTACTTC; CDR3: CASSQDPVDNGIAKNIQYF
J: TRBJ2-7; size: -; D: TRBD1; V: TRBV5-1; DNA: TGCGCCAGCAGCTCGGACAGGGGAGCCTACGAGCAGTACTTC; CDR3: CASSSDRGAYEQYF
J: TRBJ2-7; size: -; D: TRBD1; V: TRBV5-6; DNA: TGTGCCAGCAGCTTGAGGACAGGGGGCTTTCGCCCTTCCGAGCAGTACTTC; CDR3: CASSLRTGGFRPSEQYF
J: TRBJ1-1; size: -; D: -; V: TRBV2; DNA: TGTGCCAGCAGTGTGGGGGGGGAAGCTTTCTTT; CDR3: CASSVGGEAFF
J: TRBJ2-7; size: -; D: TRBD2; V: TRBV10-2; DNA: TGCGCCAGCAGTGGACCCGGACTAGCGGGAGCATCGGGTAGCTCCTACGAGCAGTACTTC; CDR3: CASSGPGLAGASGSSYEQYF
J: TRBJ2-7; size: -; D: -; V: TRBV5-6; DNA: TGTGCCAGCAGTGAACAGACCTACGAGCAGTACTTC; CDR3: CASSEQTYEQYF
J: TRBJ2-5; size: -; D: -; V: TRBV9; DNA: -; CDR3: CASSVGPGETQYF